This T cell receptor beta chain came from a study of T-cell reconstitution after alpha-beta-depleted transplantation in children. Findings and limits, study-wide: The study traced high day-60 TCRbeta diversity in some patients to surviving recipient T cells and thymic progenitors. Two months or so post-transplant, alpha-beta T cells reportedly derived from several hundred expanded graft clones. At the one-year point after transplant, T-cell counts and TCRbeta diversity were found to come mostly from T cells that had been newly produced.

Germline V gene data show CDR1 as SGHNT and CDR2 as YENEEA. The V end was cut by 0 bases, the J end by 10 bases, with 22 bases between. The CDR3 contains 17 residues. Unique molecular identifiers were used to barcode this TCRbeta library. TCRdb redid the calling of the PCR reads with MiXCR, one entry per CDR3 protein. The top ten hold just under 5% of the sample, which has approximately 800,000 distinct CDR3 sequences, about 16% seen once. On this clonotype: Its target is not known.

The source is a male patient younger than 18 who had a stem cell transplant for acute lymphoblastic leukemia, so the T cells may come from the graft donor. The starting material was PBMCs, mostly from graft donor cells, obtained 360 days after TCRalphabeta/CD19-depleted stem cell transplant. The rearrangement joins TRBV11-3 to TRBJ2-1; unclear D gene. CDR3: CASSLDRTPKREEEQFF. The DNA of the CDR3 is TGTGCCAGCAGCTTAGATCGTACCCCGAAGCGAGAGGAGGAGCAGTTCTTC.